The rows below give T cell receptor beta chains drawn from one sample of a study of control samples from healthy donors and cancer patients. The protocol was immunoSEQ multiplex PCR, while the TCRdb copy is restricted to in-frame clones and leaves out a portion. This sample has approximately 180,000 clones; 90% to 95% occur once, and the top ten carry 1.1% to 1.5%. Sequences were obtained from blood. These receptor sequences come from a woman between 18 and 29 years old in good health. The CDR3 runs from the conserved cysteine through the conserved F or W. The order of the fields is J gene, V gene, D gene, clone size, CDR3 DNA, CDR3 protein. A D gene is named only where the DNA matches it firmly. Some rows mark clone size as missing; the rest say once, few, many or name a class of expanded clone.

TRBJ2-1,TRBV24-1,.,.,TGTGCCACCAGTGATTCAGGGGAAGCGTCAAGCTCCTACAATGAGCAGTTCTTC,CATSDSGEASSSYNEQFF
TRBJ1-2,TRBV9,.,.,TGTGCCAGCAGCGTAGGGTTGGGCTCGGGTGGCTACACCTTC,CASSVGLGSGGYTF
TRBJ2-7,TRBV11-1,.,few,TGTGCCAGCAGCTTAGACAGCTCCTACGAGCAGTACTTC,CASSLDSSYEQYF
TRBJ2-7,TRBV19,.,.,TGTGCCAGTAGTCTACGGGACGGCTCCTACGAGCAGTACTTC,CASSLRDGSYEQYF
TRBJ2-3,TRBV3-1/TRBV3-2,.,.,TGTGCCAGCAGCCAAGCGGGGGTCCTCGTCGATACGCAGTATTTT,CASSQAGVLVDTQYF
TRBJ2-3,TRBV6-5,.,.,TGTGCCAGCACCCGAACCGGTTCTTACACAGATACGCAGTATTTT,CASTRTGSYTDTQYF
TRBJ1-1,TRBV11-2,.,.,TGTGCCAGCAGCTTTCGACGGTTGAACACTGAAGCTTTCTTT,CASSFRRLNTEAFF
TRBJ2-5,TRBV6-2/TRBV6-3,TRBD2,.,TGTGCCAGCAGTTACGACGCGGCGGGGGGGCGAGAGACCCAGTACTTC,CASSYDAAGGRETQYF
TRBJ2-1,TRBV2,.,.,TGTGCCAGCAGCCCGACTAGTATGATTGGTGAGCAGTTCTTC,CASSPTSMIGEQFF
TRBJ2-1,TRBV4-2,TRBD2,.,TGTGCCAGCATGTCTGGCCTAGCGGGATACAATGAGCAGTTCTTC,CASMSGLAGYNEQFF
TRBJ2-7,TRBV6-2/TRBV6-3,.,.,TGTGCCAGCAGCTCCGACAGCCTCCAGGAGAGTTTC,CASSSDSLQESF